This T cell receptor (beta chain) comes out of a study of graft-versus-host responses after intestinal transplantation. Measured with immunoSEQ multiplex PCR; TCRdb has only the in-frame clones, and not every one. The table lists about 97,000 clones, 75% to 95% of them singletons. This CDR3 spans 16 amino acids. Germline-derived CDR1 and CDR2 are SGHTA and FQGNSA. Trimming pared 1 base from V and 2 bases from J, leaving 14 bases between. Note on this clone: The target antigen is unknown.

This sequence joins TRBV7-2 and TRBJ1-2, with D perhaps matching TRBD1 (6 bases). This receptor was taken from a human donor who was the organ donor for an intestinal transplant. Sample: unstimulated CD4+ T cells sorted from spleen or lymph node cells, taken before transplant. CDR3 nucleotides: TGTGCCAGCAGCTTAGATGGGGGCCCCAGAAACTATGGCTACACCTTC. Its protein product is CASSLDGGPRNYGYTF.